This T cell receptor (beta chain) comes out of a study of human T cells and chemical hapten exposure. Trimming left V 7 bases short and J 2 bases short, with 4 bases between. Germline V gene sequence: CDR1 SEHNR, CDR2 FQNEAQ (reference sequence). This CDR3 comprises 11 residues. Unique molecular identifiers were attached to individual cDNA molecules during library preparation. TCRdb re-called the RACE reads through MiXCR, storing one row per CDR3 protein. The table shows nearly 110,000 distinct CDR3 sequences, with around 10% occurring only once. Time point described: pre-sensitization, week 0. Treatment of the sample: therapeutic diphenylcyclopropenone sensitization with weekly scalp DPC. This clonotype has ten or more counts.

Sequenced here: whole blood, sampled in connection with sensitization to the hapten diphenylcyclopropenone (DPC). The chain uses TRBV7-9 and TRBJ2-3; no clear D. The sequence came from a woman in her fifties or sixties with alopecia areata. Some clones in this sample may be carry-over from other donors' samples. As DNA, the CDR3 is TGTGCCAGCACCTCCACAGATACGCAGTATTTT. This codes for CASTSTDTQYF.